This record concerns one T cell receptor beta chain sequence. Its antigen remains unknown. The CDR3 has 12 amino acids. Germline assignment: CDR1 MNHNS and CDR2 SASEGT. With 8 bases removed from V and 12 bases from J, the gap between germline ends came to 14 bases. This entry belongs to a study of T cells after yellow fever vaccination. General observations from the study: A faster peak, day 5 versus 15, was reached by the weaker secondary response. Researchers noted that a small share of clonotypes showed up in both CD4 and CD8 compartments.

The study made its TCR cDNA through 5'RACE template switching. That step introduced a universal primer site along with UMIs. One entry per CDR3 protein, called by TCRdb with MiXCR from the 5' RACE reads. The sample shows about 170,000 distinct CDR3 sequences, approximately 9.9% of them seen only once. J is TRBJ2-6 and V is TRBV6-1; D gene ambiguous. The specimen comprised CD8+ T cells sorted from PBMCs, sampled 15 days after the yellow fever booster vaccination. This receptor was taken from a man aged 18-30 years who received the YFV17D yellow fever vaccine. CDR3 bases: TGTGCCAGCTTGTGGTGGGCTGGCGTCCTGACTTTC. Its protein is CASLWWAGVLTF.